A selection of T cell receptor beta chains follows, all from one sample in a study of human T cells and chemical hapten exposure. TCRdb reprocessed the RACE reads with MiXCR, giving one entry per CDR3 protein. The sample has under 450,000 distinct CDR3 sequences, around 5% seen once; the top ten hold about 2.2%. Specimen: whole blood, collected in connection with sensitization to the hapten diphenylcyclopropenone (DPC). The receptors shown here come from a woman between 50 and 59 years old with alopecia areata. Some clones in this sample may be carry-over from other donors' samples. CDR3s include the opening cysteine and the closing phenylalanine or tryptophan. Each record gives: CDR3 DNA, CDR3 protein, clone size, V gene, D gene, J gene. D genes are given only for firm matches. Some rows mark clone size as missing; the rest say once, few, many or name a class of expanded clone.

CDR3nt: TGTGCCATAGAGAAGCGGACTAGCGGGAAGTACGAGCAGTACTTC
CDR3aa: CAIEKRTSGKYEQYF
abundance: many
v_gene: TRBV24-1
d_gene: TRBD2
j_gene: TRBJ2-7

CDR3nt: TGTGCCAGCAGTGAAGCGGTGTCCCACTCCTACGAGCAGTACTTC
CDR3aa: CASSEAVSHSYEQYF
abundance: NA
v_gene: TRBV6-1
d_gene: NA
j_gene: TRBJ2-7

CDR3nt: TGCAGCGTTGCTTTTCTAGCGGTTAGCTCCTACAATGAGCAGTTCTTC
CDR3aa: CSVAFLAVSSYNEQFF
abundance: many
v_gene: TRBV29-1
d_gene: TRBD2
j_gene: TRBJ2-1

CDR3nt: TGCAGCGTGGAAACAGGGAACTATGGCTACACCTTC
CDR3aa: CSVETGNYGYTF
abundance: many
v_gene: TRBV29-1
d_gene: NA
j_gene: TRBJ1-2

CDR3nt: TGTGCCAGCAGCCAAGGCACTAGCGGCCGCACAGATACGCAGTATTTT
CDR3aa: CASSQGTSGRTDTQYF
abundance: many
v_gene: TRBV3-1
d_gene: TRBD2
j_gene: TRBJ2-3

CDR3nt: TGTGCCAGCAGCTTAGGAGGGGCCCTAAGCAATCAGCCCCAGCATTTT
CDR3aa: CASSLGGALSNQPQHF
abundance: many
v_gene: TRBV7-2
d_gene: NA
j_gene: TRBJ1-5

CDR3nt: TGTGCCAGCAGCTGGGCCCCCTGGGCCGAGCAGTACTTC
CDR3aa: CASSWAPWAEQYF
abundance: NA
v_gene: TRBV7-3
d_gene: NA
j_gene: TRBJ2-7

CDR3nt: TGTGCCATCGACAGCACAGATACGCAGTATTTT
CDR3aa: CAIDSTDTQYF
abundance: many
v_gene: TRBV2
d_gene: NA
j_gene: TRBJ2-3

CDR3nt: TGTGCCAGCAGTTCCGGGACAGGAATTCTCTACGAGCAGTACTTC
CDR3aa: CASSSGTGILYEQYF
abundance: NA
v_gene: TRBV28
d_gene: TRBD1
j_gene: TRBJ2-7

CDR3nt: TGTGCCAGCAGCCCAAGACTCAGGGGAGAGGACACTGAAGCTTTCTTT
CDR3aa: CASSPRLRGEDTEAFF
abundance: many
v_gene: TRBV21-1
d_gene: NA
j_gene: TRBJ1-1

CDR3nt: TGTGCCACCAGTGATCGAAGCGGGATCAGGGATGAGCAGTTCTTC
CDR3aa: CATSDRSGIRDEQFF
abundance: many
v_gene: TRBV24-1
d_gene: TRBD2
j_gene: TRBJ2-1

CDR3nt: TGCAGTGCTAGTTCAGGGGGCCTCTACGAGCAGTACTTC
CDR3aa: CSASSGGLYEQYF
abundance: NA
v_gene: TRBV20-1
d_gene: TRBD1
j_gene: TRBJ2-7

CDR3nt: TGCAGTGCTAAGGACAGGGCCGAAGCTTTCTTT
CDR3aa: CSAKDRAEAFF
abundance: many
v_gene: TRBV20-1
d_gene: TRBD1
j_gene: TRBJ1-1

CDR3nt: TGTGCCAGCAGCCAGGGACGAAGCTCCTACAATGAGCAGTTCTTC
CDR3aa: CASSQGRSSYNEQFF
abundance: few
v_gene: TRBV7-7
d_gene: NA
j_gene: TRBJ2-1

CDR3nt: TGCAGTGCTGGGGACCGTATGGGGGAGACCCAGTACTTC
CDR3aa: CSAGDRMGETQYF
abundance: few
v_gene: TRBV20-1
d_gene: NA
j_gene: TRBJ2-5

CDR3nt: TGTGCCAGCAGTGATGTCCCTAGCGGAAGCACAGATACGCAGTATTTT
CDR3aa: CASSDVPSGSTDTQYF
abundance: many
v_gene: TRBV6-1
d_gene: TRBD2
j_gene: TRBJ2-3

CDR3nt: TGCGCCAGCAGACTAGCGGGAGGCTCTGCTACGCAGTATTTT
CDR3aa: CASRLAGGSATQYF
abundance: many
v_gene: TRBV4-1
d_gene: TRBD2
j_gene: TRBJ2-3

CDR3nt: TGTGCCAGCAGCCCTCCGGGACAAAATTACAATGAGCAGTTCTTC
CDR3aa: CASSPPGQNYNEQFF
abundance: few
v_gene: TRBV7-9
d_gene: NA
j_gene: TRBJ2-1

CDR3nt: TGCAGTGCTAGACCGGGGACTGGAAACACCATATATTTT
CDR3aa: CSARPGTGNTIYF
abundance: few
v_gene: TRBV20-1
d_gene: NA
j_gene: TRBJ1-3

CDR3nt: TGTGCCAGCAGTGAGTTCGGCAGCGTGGCCAATCAGCCCCAGCATTTT
CDR3aa: CASSEFGSVANQPQHF
abundance: NA
v_gene: TRBV6-1
d_gene: NA
j_gene: TRBJ1-5

CDR3nt: TGCAGCGTTGAGGTCGGATCGGTAGAGACCCAGTACTTC
CDR3aa: CSVEVGSVETQYF
abundance: many
v_gene: TRBV29-1
d_gene: NA
j_gene: TRBJ2-5

CDR3nt: TGCGCCAGCAGCTCTATACAGGGTCCCCCCTCACCCCTCCACTTT
CDR3aa: CASSSIQGPPSPLHF
abundance: many
v_gene: TRBV5-1
d_gene: NA
j_gene: TRBJ1-6

CDR3nt: TGTGCCAGCAGGCGGGACAGGGAAATCGATGGCTACACCTTC
CDR3aa: CASRRDREIDGYTF
abundance: many
v_gene: TRBV6-5
d_gene: TRBD1
j_gene: TRBJ1-2

CDR3nt: TGTGCCAGCAGCTTCCAGGGGTTCCAAGAGACCCAGTACTTC
CDR3aa: CASSFQGFQETQYF
abundance: many
v_gene: TRBV9
d_gene: NA
j_gene: TRBJ2-5

CDR3nt: TGTGCCAGCAGCTTTGGGTCCCTTCGCGGAAACACCATATATTTT
CDR3aa: CASSFGSLRGNTIYF
abundance: many
v_gene: TRBV5-6
d_gene: NA
j_gene: TRBJ1-3

CDR3nt: TGTGCCAGCAGAAACGGACAGGGCACAGCTTTCTTT
CDR3aa: CASRNGQGTAFF
abundance: many
v_gene: TRBV6-5
d_gene: TRBD1
j_gene: TRBJ1-1

CDR3nt: TGTGCCTGGAGTGTACTACAGTCGAATCAGCCCCAGCATTTT
CDR3aa: CAWSVLQSNQPQHF
abundance: NA
v_gene: TRBV30
d_gene: NA
j_gene: TRBJ1-5

CDR3nt: TGTGCCAGCAGCTCATCCCGACTAGCGGGGGGGCGGGTCAATGAGCAGTTCTTC
CDR3aa: CASSSSRLAGGRVNEQFF
abundance: many
v_gene: TRBV7-2
d_gene: TRBD2
j_gene: TRBJ2-1

CDR3nt: TGTGCCAGCAGATTGACACAGGGGCGGCCCCAGCATTTT
CDR3aa: CASRLTQGRPQHF
abundance: many
v_gene: TRBV12-3/TRBV12-4
d_gene: TRBD1
j_gene: TRBJ1-5

CDR3nt: TGTGCCAGCAGTCCGGCCGGGACCACTAGAGTTGGGGAGCAGTACTTC
CDR3aa: CASSPAGTTRVGEQYF
abundance: many
v_gene: TRBV12-3/TRBV12-4
d_gene: NA
j_gene: TRBJ2-7

CDR3nt: TGTGCCAGCGGCCGGGACAGGGGAGGCACTGAAGCTTTCTTT
CDR3aa: CASGRDRGGTEAFF
abundance: few
v_gene: TRBV28
d_gene: TRBD1
j_gene: TRBJ1-1

CDR3nt: TGTGCCAGCAGTGAATTCACTGGCACTGAAGCTTTCTTT
CDR3aa: CASSEFTGTEAFF
abundance: few
v_gene: TRBV25-1
d_gene: NA
j_gene: TRBJ1-1

CDR3nt: TGTGCCACCGGGGACTCCCCCAACACTGAAGCTTTCTTT
CDR3aa: CATGDSPNTEAFF
abundance: few
v_gene: TRBV12-3/TRBV12-4
d_gene: NA
j_gene: TRBJ1-1

CDR3nt: TGTGCCAGCAGCCGCCCTGGGCCCTACGAGCAGTACTTC
CDR3aa: CASSRPGPYEQYF
abundance: few
v_gene: TRBV6-6
d_gene: NA
j_gene: TRBJ2-7

CDR3nt: TGTGCCAGCAGCCGCTATCCTCCCGGGACTAGCGGGAGATCGTCCTACAATGAGCAGTTCTTC
CDR3aa: CASSRYPPGTSGRSSYNEQFF
abundance: NA
v_gene: TRBV14
d_gene: TRBD2
j_gene: TRBJ2-1

CDR3nt: TGCAGTGCTAGGCCCCTAGCGGGGGGTTACAATGAGCAGTTCTTC
CDR3aa: CSARPLAGGYNEQFF
abundance: many
v_gene: TRBV20-1
d_gene: TRBD2
j_gene: TRBJ2-1

CDR3nt: TGTGCCAGCAGTCCCTGGGTGGGCTTAGGGGAAAAACTGTTTTTT
CDR3aa: CASSPWVGLGEKLFF
abundance: NA
v_gene: TRBV12-3/TRBV12-4
d_gene: NA
j_gene: TRBJ1-4

CDR3nt: TGTGCCAGCAGCTTATGGTCGGGGGGGCCAGATACGCAGTATTTT
CDR3aa: CASSLWSGGPDTQYF
abundance: NA
v_gene: TRBV7-3
d_gene: TRBD2
j_gene: TRBJ2-3

CDR3nt: TGTGCCAGCAGTTACTCGACAGGCCTCCAAGAGACCCAGTACTTC
CDR3aa: CASSYSTGLQETQYF
abundance: NA
v_gene: TRBV6-2/TRBV6-3
d_gene: NA
j_gene: TRBJ2-5

CDR3nt: TGTGCCAGCAGCCGATTATCTAGCGGGAGAATCGCAGATACGCAGTATTTT
CDR3aa: CASSRLSSGRIADTQYF
abundance: many
v_gene: TRBV11-2
d_gene: TRBD2
j_gene: TRBJ2-3

CDR3nt: TGCAGCGTTGAAGAGTGGCCACCGGGGACCCAGTACTTC
CDR3aa: CSVEEWPPGTQYF
abundance: many
v_gene: TRBV29-1
d_gene: NA
j_gene: TRBJ2-5

CDR3nt: TGTGCCACCCTTACTTGGGGCGCCGGGACAGGGAGCACAGATACGCAGTATTTT
CDR3aa: CATLTWGAGTGSTDTQYF
abundance: few
v_gene: TRBV6-2/TRBV6-3
d_gene: TRBD1
j_gene: TRBJ2-3

CDR3nt: TGTGCCAGCAGTGCACGCACTTCTAATGAGCAGTTCTTC
CDR3aa: CASSARTSNEQFF
abundance: many
v_gene: TRBV6-6
d_gene: NA
j_gene: TRBJ2-1

CDR3nt: TGTGCCAGCAGCTTGGAGTACGGAGACTACAATGAGCAGTTCTTC
CDR3aa: CASSLEYGDYNEQFF
abundance: many
v_gene: TRBV5-5
d_gene: NA
j_gene: TRBJ2-1

CDR3nt: TGTGCCAGCAGCGTAGCTGGGGCCTCCCAAGAGACCCAGTACTTC
CDR3aa: CASSVAGASQETQYF
abundance: many
v_gene: TRBV9
d_gene: NA
j_gene: TRBJ2-5

CDR3nt: TGTGCCAGCAGTTTACTTCTGGGAAACACCATATATTTT
CDR3aa: CASSLLLGNTIYF
abundance: NA
v_gene: TRBV28
d_gene: NA
j_gene: TRBJ1-3

CDR3nt: TGTGCCAGCAGTCCGGACAGGGAGGGCAATCAGCCCCAGCATTTT
CDR3aa: CASSPDREGNQPQHF
abundance: NA
v_gene: TRBV28
d_gene: TRBD1
j_gene: TRBJ1-5

CDR3nt: TGCAGCGTTGAAGAAGGGGCGGTCTATGGCTACACCTTC
CDR3aa: CSVEEGAVYGYTF
abundance: many
v_gene: TRBV29-1
d_gene: NA
j_gene: TRBJ1-2

CDR3nt: TGTGCCAGCAGCCGCGGGGCGGCCGGGGCCAACGTCCTGACTTTC
CDR3aa: CASSRGAAGANVLTF
abundance: many
v_gene: TRBV7-3
d_gene: NA
j_gene: TRBJ2-6

CDR3nt: TGCCACGCTAGGCAGAAGAACACTGAAGCTTTCTTT
CDR3aa: CHARQKNTEAFF
abundance: many
v_gene: TRBV29-1
d_gene: NA
j_gene: TRBJ1-1

CDR3nt: TGTGCCAGCAGTTTATATGGTGGCACCCAAGAGACCCAGTACTTC
CDR3aa: CASSLYGGTQETQYF
abundance: NA
v_gene: TRBV27
d_gene: NA
j_gene: TRBJ2-5

CDR3nt: TGTGCCAGCAGTCCCCAGCCGGGACAGGGTCGCACCGGGGAGCTGTTTTTT
CDR3aa: CASSPQPGQGRTGELFF
abundance: many
v_gene: TRBV6-6
d_gene: TRBD1
j_gene: TRBJ2-2